These 7 T cell receptor beta chains came from one sample sequenced in a study of regulatory T cells in long-lasting Graves disease. With iRepertoire HTBI primers and Arm-PCR of CDR3 regions, TCR beta libraries were built. TCRdb used MiXCR to reprocess the multiplex PCR reads, holding one entry per CDR3 protein. The sample carries a few hundred thousand distinct CDR3 sequences, 20% to 30% recorded once. Time point here: persistent/refractory GD, antithyroid drugs over 5 years with positive TRAb. The TCR library was made from RNA extracted from PBMCs. The starting material was peripheral blood mononuclear cells (PBMCs), obtained when the disease was refractory, from a patient treated with antithyroid drugs. The receptors here all came from a female donor with Graves disease.

The rearrangement joins TRBV20-1 to TRBJ2-2; D unclear. Germline loops: CDR1 DFQATT, CDR2 SNEGSKA (reference sequence). V dropped 0 bases and J dropped 0 bases, with 8 bases sitting between them. The CDR3 runs 15 residues. The CDR3 is CSARDVRANTGELFF. DNA of the CDR3: TGCAGTGCTAGAGATGTACGGGCGAACACCGGGGAGCTGTTTTTT.

The DNA for the CDR3 is TGTGCCAGCAGCGCCTTGGTGTGGACAGTTAACACCGGGGAGCTGTTTTTT. It translates to CASSALVWTVNTGELFF. The chain employs TRBV7-9 and TRBJ2-2; D is possibly TRBD1 (6 bases). There are 17 residues in the CDR3. Per the germline V gene, CDR1 is SEHNR and CDR2 is FQNEAQ (reference sequence). Trimming pared 5 bases from V and 2 bases from J, leaving 18 bases between.

This clonotype was recorded many times. V gene TRBV2 combines with J gene TRBJ1-5; D remains ambiguous. In germline, CDR1 is SNHLY, CDR2 FYNNEI. V lost 6 bases and J 4 bases, leaving 10 bases between the germline ends. CDR3 length equals 13 residues. The CDR3 coding sequence is TGTGCCAGCAGGGGAGAGAATAATCAGCCCCAGCATTTT. As protein: CASRGENNQPQHF.

This clonotype was detected a few times. The chain employs TRBV14 and TRBJ1-6; TRBD1 aligns across 11 bases. This CDR3 contains 15 residues. Germline V gene lookup returns CDR1 SGHDN and CDR2 FVKESK. V dropped 4 bases and J dropped 9; count of bases not matched to a gene: 5. The CDR3 sequence is CASSPRTGGTSPLHF. The DNA of the CDR3 is TGTGCCAGCAGCCCACGGACAGGGGGCACTTCACCCCTCCACTTT.

The chain links TRBV5-1 to TRBJ2-7; 8 bases fit TRBD2. This CDR3 comprises 16 residues. V was pared by 3 bases and J by 3 bases, with 11 bases of the junction left unmatched. CDR1 and CDR2 from the germline V gene are SGHRS and YFSETQ. The CDR3: CASSSLREGRFYEQYF. CDR3 coding DNA: TGCGCCAGCAGCTCCTTACGGGAGGGGCGATTCTACGAGCAGTACTTC.

The CDR3 protein is CASRRGQGLSYEQYF. The CDR3 DNA reads as TGTGCCAGCAGACGCGGACAGGGACTAAGCTACGAGCAGTACTTC. The chain links TRBV6-2 or TRBV6-3 to TRBJ2-7; maybe TRBD1 (8 bases). This CDR3 spans 15 amino acids. The V gene lost 6 bases and the J gene lost 3 bases, with 18 bases spanning the gap. Germline V lookup: CDR1 MNHEY, CDR2 SVGEGT.

In this sample, this clonotype turned up many times. The chain joins TRBV28 to TRBJ2-5; D is possibly TRBD2 (6 bases). The CDR3 sequence is 14 residues long. CDR1 is MDHEN, CDR2 SYDVKM, per germline. V was cut by 5 bases and J by 5 bases, with 15 bases left in between. CDR3 loop: CASSTAGTGETQYF. In DNA form, the CDR3 reads TGTGCCAGCAGTACCGCCGGGACTGGGGAGACCCAGTACTTC.